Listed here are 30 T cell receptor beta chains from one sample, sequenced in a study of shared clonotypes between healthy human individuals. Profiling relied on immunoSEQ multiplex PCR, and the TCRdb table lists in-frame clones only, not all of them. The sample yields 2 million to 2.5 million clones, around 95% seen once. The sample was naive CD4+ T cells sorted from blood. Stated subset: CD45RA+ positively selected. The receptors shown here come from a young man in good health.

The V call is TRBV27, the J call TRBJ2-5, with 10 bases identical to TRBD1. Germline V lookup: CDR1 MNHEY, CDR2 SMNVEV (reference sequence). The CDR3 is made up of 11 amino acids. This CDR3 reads CAGQGMETQYF. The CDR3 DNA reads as TGTGCGGGACAGGGGATGGAGACCCAGTACTTC.

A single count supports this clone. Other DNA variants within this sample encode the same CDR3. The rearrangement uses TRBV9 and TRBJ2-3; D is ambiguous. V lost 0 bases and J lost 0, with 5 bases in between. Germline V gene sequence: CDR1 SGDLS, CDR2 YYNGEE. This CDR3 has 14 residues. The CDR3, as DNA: TGTGCCAGCAGCGTAGACGGTAGCACAGATACGCAGTATTTT. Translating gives CASSVDGSTDTQYF.

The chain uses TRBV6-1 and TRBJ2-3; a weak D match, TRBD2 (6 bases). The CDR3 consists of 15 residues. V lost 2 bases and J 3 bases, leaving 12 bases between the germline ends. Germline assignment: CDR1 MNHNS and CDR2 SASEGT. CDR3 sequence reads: CASSERGGWTDTQYF. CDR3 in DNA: TGTGCCAGCAGTGAAAGGGGAGGTTGGACAGATACGCAGTATTTT.

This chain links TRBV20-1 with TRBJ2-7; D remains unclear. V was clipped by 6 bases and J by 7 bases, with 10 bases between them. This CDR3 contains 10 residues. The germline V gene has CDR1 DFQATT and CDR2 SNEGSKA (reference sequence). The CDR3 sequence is CSASREEQYF. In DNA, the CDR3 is TGCAGTGCCAGCCGAGAGGAGCAGTACTTC.

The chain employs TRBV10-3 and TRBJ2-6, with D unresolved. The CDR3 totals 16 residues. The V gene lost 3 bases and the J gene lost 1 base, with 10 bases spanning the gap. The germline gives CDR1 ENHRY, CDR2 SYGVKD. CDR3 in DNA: TGTGCCATCAGTGAAGGTGTTTTTTCTGGGGCCAACGTCCTGACTTTC. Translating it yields CAISEGVFSGANVLTF.

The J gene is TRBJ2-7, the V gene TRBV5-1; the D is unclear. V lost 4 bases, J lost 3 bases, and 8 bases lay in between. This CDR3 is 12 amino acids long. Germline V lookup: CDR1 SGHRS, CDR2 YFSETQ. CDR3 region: CASSESFYEQYF. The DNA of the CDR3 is TGCGCCAGCAGCGAGAGTTTCTACGAGCAGTACTTC.

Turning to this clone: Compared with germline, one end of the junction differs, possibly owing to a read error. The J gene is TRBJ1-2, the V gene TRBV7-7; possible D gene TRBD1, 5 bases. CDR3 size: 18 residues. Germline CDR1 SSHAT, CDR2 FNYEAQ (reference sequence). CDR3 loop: CASSLAGEHTLLLYGYTF. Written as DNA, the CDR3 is TGTGCTAGCAGCTTAGCGGGGGAGCACACGCTTCTTCTCTATGGCTACACCTTC. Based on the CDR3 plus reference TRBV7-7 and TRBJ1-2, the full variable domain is GAGVSQSPRYKVTKRGQDVTLRCDPISSHATLYWYQQALGQGPEFLTYFNYEAQPDKSGLPSDRFSAERPEGSISTLTIQRTEQRDSAMYRCASSLAGEHTLLLYGYTFGSGTRLTVV.

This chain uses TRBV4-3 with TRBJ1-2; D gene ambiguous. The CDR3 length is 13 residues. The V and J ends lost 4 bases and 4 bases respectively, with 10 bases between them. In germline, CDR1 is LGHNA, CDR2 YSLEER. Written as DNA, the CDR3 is TGCGCCAGCAGCCCCGACGGGAGCTATGGCTACACCTTC. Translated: CASSPDGSYGYTF.

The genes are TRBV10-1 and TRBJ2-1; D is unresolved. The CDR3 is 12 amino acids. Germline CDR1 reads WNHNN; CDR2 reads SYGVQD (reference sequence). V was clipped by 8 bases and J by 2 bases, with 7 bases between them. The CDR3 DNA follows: TGCGCCAGCGGCGAAACCTACAATGAGCAGTTCTTC. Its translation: CASGETYNEQFF.

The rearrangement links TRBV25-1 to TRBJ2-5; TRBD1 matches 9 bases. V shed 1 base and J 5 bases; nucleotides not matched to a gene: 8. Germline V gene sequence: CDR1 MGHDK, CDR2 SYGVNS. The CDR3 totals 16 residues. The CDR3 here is CASSESGTGRGETQYF. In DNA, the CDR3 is TGTGCCAGCAGTGAATCCGGGACAGGGCGGGGGGAGACCCAGTACTTC.

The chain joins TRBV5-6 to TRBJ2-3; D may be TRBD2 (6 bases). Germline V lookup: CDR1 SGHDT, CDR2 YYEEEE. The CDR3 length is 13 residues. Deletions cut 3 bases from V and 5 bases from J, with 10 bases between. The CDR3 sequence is CASSSTAGDTQYF. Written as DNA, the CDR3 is TGTGCCAGCAGCTCCACAGCGGGAGATACGCAGTATTTT.

The CDR3 DNA reads as TGTGCCAGCAGCCCTCAGACAGGGACAACACGGCGGTACTTC. Amino acids: CASSPQTGTTRRYF. V gene TRBV11-2 combines with J gene TRBJ2-7; 7 bases line up with TRBD1. The CDR3 is made up of 14 amino acids. V gave up 5 bases and J gave up 12 bases; unmatched junction bases: 16. CDR1 and CDR2 (germline): SGHAT, FQNNGV.

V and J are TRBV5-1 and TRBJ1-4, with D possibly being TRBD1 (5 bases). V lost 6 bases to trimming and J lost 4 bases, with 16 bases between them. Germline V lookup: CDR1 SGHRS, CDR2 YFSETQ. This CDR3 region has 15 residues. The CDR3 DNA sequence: TGCGCCAGCAACCCAGGTGGACAAAATAATGAAAAACTGTTTTTT. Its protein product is CASNPGGQNNEKLFF. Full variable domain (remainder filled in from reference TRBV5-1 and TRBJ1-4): KAGVTQTPRYLIKTRGQQVTLSCSPISGHRSVSWYQQTPGQGLQFLFEYFSETQRNKGNFPGRFSGRQFSNSRSEMNVSTLELGDSALYLCASNPGGQNNEKLFFGSGTQLSVL.

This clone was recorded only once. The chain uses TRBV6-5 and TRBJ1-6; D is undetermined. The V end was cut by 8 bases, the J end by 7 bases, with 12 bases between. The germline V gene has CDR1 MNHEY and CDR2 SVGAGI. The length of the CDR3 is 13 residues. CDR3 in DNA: TGTGCCAGCCAGCGGCCAGGCAATTCACCCCTCCACTTT. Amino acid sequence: CASQRPGNSPLHF.

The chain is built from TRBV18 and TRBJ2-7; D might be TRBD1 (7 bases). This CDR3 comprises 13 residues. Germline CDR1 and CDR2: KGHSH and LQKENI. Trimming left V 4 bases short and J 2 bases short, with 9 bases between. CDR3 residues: CASSRGTAYEQYF. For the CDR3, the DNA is TGTGCCAGCTCACGCGGGACAGCCTACGAGCAGTACTTC. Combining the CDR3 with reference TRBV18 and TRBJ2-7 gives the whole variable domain NAGVMQNPRHLVRRRGQEARLRCSPMKGHSHVYWYRQLPEEGLKFMVYLQKENIIDESGMPKERFSAEFPKEGPSILRIQQVVRGDSAAYFCASSRGTAYEQYFGPGTRLTVT.

CDR3 DNA sequence: TGTGCCAGCAGTTCCCCATTGTTGGGGGAGCAGTTCTTC. Amino acid sequence: CASSSPLLGEQFF. The chain uses TRBV28 and TRBJ2-1; D unresolved. The germline V gene has CDR1 MDHEN and CDR2 SYDVKM. The CDR3 length is 13 residues. The V end lost 4 bases, the J end lost 10 bases, and 14 bases lay between the germline ends.

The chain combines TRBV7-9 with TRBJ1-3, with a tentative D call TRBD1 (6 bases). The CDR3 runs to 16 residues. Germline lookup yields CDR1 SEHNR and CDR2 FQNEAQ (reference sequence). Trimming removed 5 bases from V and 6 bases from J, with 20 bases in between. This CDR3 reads CASSPRRGQGENTIYF. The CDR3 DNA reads TGTGCCAGCAGCCCCAGGCGGGGGCAGGGAGAAAACACCATATATTTT.

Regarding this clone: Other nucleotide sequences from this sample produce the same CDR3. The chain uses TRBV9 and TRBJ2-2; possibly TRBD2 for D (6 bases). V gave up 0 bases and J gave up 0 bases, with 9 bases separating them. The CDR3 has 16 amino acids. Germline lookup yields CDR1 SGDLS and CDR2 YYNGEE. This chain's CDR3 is CASSVAGTSNTGELFF. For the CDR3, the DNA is TGTGCCAGCAGCGTAGCCGGGACTTCGAACACCGGGGAGCTGTTTTTT.

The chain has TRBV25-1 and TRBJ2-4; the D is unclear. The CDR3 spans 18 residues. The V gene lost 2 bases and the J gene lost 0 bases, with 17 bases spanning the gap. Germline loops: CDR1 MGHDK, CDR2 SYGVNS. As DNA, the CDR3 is TGTGCCAGCAGTGAAGGCTTGCCGCGAGTAATAGCCAAAAACATTCAGTACTTC. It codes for CASSEGLPRVIAKNIQYF. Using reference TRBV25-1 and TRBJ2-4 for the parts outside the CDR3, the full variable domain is EADIYQTPRYLVIGTGKKITLECSQTMGHDKMYWYQQDPGMELHLIHYSYGVNSTEKGDLSSESTVSRIRTEHFPLTLESARPSHTSQYLCASSEGLPRVIAKNIQYFGAGTRLSVL.

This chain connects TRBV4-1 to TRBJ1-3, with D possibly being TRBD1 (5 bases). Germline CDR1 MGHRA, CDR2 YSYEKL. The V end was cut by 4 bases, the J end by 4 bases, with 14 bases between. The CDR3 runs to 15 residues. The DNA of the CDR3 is TGCGCCAGCAGCCGCATGGGGGGAACCGGAAACACCATATATTTT. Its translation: CASSRMGGTGNTIYF.

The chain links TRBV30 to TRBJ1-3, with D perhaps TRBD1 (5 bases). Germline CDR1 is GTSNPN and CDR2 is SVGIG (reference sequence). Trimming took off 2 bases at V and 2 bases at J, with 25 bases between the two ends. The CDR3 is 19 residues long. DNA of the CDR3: TGTGCCTGGAGTCACCCTGCAGGGCGGAGAAAGGGACCTGGAAACACCATATATTTT. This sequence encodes CAWSHPAGRRKGPGNTIYF.

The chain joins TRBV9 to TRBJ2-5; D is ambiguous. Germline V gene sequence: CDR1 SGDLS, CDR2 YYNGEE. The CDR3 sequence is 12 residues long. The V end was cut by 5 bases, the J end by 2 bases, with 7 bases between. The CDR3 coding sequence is TGTGCCAGCAGTTCCCTGCAAGAGACCCAGTACTTC. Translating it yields CASSSLQETQYF.

The CDR3 loop reads CAIYKGVGELFF. The CDR3 coding sequence is TGTGCCATCTATAAAGGCGTCGGGGAGCTGTTTTTT. The chain joins TRBV10-3 to TRBJ2-2; D is ambiguous. Trimming cost V 8 bases and J 7 bases, with 11 bases left between them. Germline V gives CDR1 ENHRY, CDR2 SYGVKD. There are 12 residues in the CDR3.

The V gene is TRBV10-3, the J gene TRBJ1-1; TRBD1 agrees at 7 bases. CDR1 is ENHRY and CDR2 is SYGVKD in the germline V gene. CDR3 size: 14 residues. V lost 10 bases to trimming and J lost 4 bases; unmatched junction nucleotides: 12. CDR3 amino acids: CATEGAGMSTEAFF. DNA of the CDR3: TGTGCCACCGAGGGGGCGGGGATGAGCACTGAAGCTTTCTTT.

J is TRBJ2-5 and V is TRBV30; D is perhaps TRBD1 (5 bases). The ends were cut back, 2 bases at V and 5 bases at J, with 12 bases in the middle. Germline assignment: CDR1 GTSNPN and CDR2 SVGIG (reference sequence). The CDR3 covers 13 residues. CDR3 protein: CAWSKQGRETQYF. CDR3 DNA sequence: TGTGCCTGGAGTAAGCAGGGTCGGGAGACCCAGTACTTC.

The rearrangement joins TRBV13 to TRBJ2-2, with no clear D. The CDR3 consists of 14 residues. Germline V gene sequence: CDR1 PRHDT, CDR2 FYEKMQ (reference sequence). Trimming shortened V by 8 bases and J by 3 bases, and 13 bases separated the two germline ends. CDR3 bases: TGTGCCAGCCTAAAGGGTGGACACACCGGGGAGCTGTTTTTT. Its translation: CASLKGGHTGELFF.

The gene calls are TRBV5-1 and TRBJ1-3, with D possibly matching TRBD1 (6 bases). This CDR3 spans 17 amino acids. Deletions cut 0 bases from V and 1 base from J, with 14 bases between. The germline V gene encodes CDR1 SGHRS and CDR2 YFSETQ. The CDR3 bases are TGCGCCAGCAGCTTGGATGGCAGGGGCGCGTCTGGAAACACCATATATTTT. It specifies CASSLDGRGASGNTIYF. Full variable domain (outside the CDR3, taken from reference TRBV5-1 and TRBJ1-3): KAGVTQTPRYLIKTRGQQVTLSCSPISGHRSVSWYQQTPGQGLQFLFEYFSETQRNKGNFPGRFSGRQFSNSRSEMNVSTLELGDSALYLCASSLDGRGASGNTIYFGEGSWLTVV.

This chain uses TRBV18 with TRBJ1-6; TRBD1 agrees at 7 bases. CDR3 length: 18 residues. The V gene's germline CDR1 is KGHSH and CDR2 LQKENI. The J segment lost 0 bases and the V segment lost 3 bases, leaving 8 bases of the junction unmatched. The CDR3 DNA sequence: TGTGCCAGCTCACCGATGACAGGGAAGAGCTCCTATAATTCACCCCTCCACTTT. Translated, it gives CASSPMTGKSSYNSPLHF.

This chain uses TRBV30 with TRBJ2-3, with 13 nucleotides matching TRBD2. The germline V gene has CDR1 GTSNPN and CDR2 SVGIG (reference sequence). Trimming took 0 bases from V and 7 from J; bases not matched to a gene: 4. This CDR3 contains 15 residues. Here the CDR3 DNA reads TGTGCCTGGAGTGTATCCGGGACTAGCGGGAATACGCAGTATTTT. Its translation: CAWSVSGTSGNTQYF.

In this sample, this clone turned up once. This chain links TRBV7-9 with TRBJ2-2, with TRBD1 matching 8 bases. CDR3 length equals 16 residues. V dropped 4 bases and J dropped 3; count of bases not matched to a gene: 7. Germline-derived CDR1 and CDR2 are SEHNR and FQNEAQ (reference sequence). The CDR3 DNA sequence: TGTGCCAGCAGCTACGACAGGGGAGTTGACACCGGGGAGCTGTTTTTT. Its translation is CASSYDRGVDTGELFF.